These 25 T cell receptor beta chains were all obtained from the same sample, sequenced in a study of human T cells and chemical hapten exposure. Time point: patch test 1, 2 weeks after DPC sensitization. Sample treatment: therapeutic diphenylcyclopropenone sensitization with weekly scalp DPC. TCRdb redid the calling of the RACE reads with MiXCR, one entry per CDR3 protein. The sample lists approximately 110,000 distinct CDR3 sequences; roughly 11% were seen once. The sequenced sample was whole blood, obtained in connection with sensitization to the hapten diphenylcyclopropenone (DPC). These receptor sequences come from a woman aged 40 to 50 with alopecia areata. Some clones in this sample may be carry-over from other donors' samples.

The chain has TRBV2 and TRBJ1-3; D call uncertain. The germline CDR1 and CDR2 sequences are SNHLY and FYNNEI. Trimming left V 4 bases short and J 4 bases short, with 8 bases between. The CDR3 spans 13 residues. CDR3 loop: CASSVRGGNTIYF. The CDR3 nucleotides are TGTGCCAGCAGTGTACGGGGAGGAAACACCATATATTTT. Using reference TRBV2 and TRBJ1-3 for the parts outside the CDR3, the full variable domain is EPEVTQTPSHQVTQMGQEVILRCVPISNHLYFYWYRQILGQKVEFLVSFYNNEISEKSEIFDDQFSVERPDGSNFTLKIRSTKLEDSAMYFCASSVRGGNTIYFGEGSWLTVV.

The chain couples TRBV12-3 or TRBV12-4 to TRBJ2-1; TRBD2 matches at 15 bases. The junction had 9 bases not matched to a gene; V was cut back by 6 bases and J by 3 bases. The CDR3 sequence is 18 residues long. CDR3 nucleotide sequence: TGTGCCAGCAGGGGGACTAGCGGGGGGTCTGACTTCTACAATGAGCAGTTCTTC. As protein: CASRGTSGGSDFYNEQFF.

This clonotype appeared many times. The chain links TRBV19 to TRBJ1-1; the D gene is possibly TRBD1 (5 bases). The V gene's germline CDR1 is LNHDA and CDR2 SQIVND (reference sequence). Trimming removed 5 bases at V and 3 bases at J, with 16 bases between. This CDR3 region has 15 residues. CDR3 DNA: TGTGCCAGTAGTTTTCGCAGGGTACGGGACACTGAAGCTTTCTTT. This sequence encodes CASSFRRVRDTEAFF.

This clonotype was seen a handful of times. CDR3 nucleotide sequence: TGTGCCAGCAGCCAAGATCTCGGCGGAGGGCCCTCCTACAATGAGCAGTTCTTC. Its translation is CASSQDLGGGPSYNEQFF. The V and J genes are TRBV4-2 and TRBJ2-1; a possible D gene is TRBD2 (6 bases). The V and J ends lost 0 bases and 0 bases respectively, with 15 bases between them. The length of the CDR3 is 18 residues. Germline values: CDR1 LGHNA, CDR2 YNFKEQ.

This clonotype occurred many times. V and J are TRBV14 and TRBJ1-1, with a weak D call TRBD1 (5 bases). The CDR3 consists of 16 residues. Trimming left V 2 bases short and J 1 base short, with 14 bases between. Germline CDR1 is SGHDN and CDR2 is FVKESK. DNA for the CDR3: TGTGCCAGCAGCCAACGTGGGGGTAAGACGAACACTGAAGCTTTCTTT. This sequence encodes CASSQRGGKTNTEAFF.

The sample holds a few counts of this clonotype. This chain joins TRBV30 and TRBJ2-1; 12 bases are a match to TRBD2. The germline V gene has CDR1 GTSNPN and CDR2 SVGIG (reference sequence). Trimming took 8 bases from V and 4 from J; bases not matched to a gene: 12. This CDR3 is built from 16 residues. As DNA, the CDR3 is TGTGCCCAGTCGGGGTTGACTAGCGGGAGTTACAATGAGCAGTTCTTC. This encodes CAQSGLTSGSYNEQFF.

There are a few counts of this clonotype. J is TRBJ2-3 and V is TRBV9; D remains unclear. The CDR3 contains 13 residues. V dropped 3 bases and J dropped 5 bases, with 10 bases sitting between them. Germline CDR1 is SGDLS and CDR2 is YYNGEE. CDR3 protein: CASSANSGDTQYF. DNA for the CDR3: TGTGCCAGCAGCGCGAACAGTGGAGATACGCAGTATTTT.

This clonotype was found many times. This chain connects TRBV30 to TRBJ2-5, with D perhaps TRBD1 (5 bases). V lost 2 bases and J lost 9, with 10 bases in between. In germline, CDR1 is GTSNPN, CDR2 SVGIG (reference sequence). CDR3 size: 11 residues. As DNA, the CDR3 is TGTGCCTGGAGTTCCCCAGGGCCCCAGTACTTC. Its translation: CAWSSPGPQYF.

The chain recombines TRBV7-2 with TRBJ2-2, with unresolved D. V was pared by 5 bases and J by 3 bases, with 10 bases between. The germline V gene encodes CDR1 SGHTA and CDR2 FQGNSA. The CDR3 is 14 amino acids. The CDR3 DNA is TGTGCCAGCAGCGATAAGTACTACACCGGGGAGCTGTTTTTT. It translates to CASSDKYYTGELFF.

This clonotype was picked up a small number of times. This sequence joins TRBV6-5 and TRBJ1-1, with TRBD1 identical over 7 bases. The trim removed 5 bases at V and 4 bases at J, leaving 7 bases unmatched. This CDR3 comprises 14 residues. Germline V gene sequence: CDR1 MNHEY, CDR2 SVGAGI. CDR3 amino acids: CASSRDSLRTEAFF. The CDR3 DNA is TGTGCCAGCAGTCGGGACAGCCTCCGCACTGAAGCTTTCTTT.

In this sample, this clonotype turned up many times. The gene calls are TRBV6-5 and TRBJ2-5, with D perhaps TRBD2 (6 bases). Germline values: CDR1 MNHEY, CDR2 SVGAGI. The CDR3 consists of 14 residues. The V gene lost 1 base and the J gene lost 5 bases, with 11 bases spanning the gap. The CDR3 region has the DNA TGTGCCAGCAGTTACTTGGGGGGAGGCGAGACCCAGTACTTC. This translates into CASSYLGGGETQYF.

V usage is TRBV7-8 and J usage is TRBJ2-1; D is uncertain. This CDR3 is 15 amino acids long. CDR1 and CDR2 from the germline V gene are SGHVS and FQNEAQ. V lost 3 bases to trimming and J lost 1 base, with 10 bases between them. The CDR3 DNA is TGTGCCAGCAGCTTGCGTGTGGCGTCCTACAATGAGCAGTTCTTC. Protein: CASSLRVASYNEQFF. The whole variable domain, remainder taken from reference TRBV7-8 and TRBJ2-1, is GAGVSQSPRYKVAKRGQDVALRCDPISGHVSLFWYQQALGQGPEFLTYFQNEAQLDKSGLPSDRFFAERPEGSVSTLKIQRTQQEDSAVYLCASSLRVASYNEQFFGPGTRLTVL.

CDR3 coding DNA: TGCAGTGCTAGCGACGGGGGCTACGAGCAGTACTTC. This translates into CSASDGGYEQYF. The gene calls are TRBV20-1 and TRBJ2-7; a weak D match, TRBD2 (6 bases). With 3 bases removed from V and 3 bases from J, the gap between germline ends came to 9 bases. This CDR3 has 12 residues. Germline V lookup: CDR1 DFQATT, CDR2 SNEGSKA (reference sequence).

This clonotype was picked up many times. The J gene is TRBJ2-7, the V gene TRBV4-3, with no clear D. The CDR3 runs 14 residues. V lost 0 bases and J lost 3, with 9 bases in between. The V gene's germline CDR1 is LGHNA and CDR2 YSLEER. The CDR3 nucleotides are TGCGCCAGCAGCCAAGACTCTGCAAGCTACGAGCAGTACTTC. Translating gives CASSQDSASYEQYF.

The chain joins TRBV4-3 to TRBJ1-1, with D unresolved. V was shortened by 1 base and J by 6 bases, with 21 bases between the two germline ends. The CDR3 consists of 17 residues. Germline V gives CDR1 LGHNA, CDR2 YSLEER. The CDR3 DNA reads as TGCGCCAGCAGCCAAGTAGCTCCGAGAGGGCTATATTCTGAAGCTTTCTTT. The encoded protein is CASSQVAPRGLYSEAFF.

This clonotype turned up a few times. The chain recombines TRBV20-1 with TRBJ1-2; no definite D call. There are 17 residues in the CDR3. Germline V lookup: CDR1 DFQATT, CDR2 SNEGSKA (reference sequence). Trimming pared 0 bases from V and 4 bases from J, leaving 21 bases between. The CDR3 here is CSARDPSGSLNFYGYTF. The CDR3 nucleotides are TGCAGTGCTAGAGATCCTTCCGGGTCCTTGAATTTCTATGGCTACACCTTC.

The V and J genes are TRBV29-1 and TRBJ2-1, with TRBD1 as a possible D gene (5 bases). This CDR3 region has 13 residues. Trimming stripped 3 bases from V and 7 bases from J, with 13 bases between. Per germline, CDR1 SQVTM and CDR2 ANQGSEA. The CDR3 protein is CSVEAGPRNEQFF. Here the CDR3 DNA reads TGCAGCGTTGAGGCAGGGCCTCGGAATGAGCAGTTCTTC.

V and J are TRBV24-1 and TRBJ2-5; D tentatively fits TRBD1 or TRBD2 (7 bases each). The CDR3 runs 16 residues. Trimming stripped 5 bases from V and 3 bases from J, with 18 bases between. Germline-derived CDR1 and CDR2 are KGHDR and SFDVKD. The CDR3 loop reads CATSARGRGPKETQYF. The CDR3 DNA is TGTGCCACCAGTGCTCGAGGGAGGGGGCCTAAAGAGACCCAGTACTTC.

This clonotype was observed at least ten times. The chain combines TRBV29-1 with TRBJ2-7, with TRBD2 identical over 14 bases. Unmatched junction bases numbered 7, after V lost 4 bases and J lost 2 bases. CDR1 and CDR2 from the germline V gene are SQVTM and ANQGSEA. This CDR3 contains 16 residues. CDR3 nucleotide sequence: TGCAGCGTTGGCGGGACTAGCGGGAGTGGGCCCTACGAGCAGTACTTC. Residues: CSVGGTSGSGPYEQYF.

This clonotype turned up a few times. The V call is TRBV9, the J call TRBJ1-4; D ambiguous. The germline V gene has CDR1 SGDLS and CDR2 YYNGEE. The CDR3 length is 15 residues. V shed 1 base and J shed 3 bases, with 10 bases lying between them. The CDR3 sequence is CASSVQVRANEKLFF. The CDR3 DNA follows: TGTGCCAGCAGCGTACAGGTTCGAGCTAATGAAAAACTGTTTTTT.

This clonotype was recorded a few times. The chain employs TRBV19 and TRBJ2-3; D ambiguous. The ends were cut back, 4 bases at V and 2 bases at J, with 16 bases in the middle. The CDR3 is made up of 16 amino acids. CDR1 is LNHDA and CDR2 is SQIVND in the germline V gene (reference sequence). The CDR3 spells CASSTVGRKNTDTQYF. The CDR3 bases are TGTGCCAGTAGTACCGTAGGGCGGAAAAACACAGATACGCAGTATTTT.

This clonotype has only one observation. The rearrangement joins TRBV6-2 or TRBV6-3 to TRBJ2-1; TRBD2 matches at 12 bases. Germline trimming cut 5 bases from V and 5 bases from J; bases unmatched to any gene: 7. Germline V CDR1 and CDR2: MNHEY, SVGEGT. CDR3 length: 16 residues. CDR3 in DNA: TGTGCCAGCAGTGAACAAACTAGCGGGGGGCACAATGAGCAGTTCTTC. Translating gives CASSEQTSGGHNEQFF.

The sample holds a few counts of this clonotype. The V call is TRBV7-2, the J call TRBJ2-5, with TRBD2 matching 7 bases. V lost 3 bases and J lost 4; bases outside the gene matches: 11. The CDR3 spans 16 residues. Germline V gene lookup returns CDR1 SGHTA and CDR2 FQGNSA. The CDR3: CASSLGTNPMGETQYF. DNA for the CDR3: TGTGCCAGCAGCTTGGGGACTAACCCAATGGGAGAGACCCAGTACTTC.

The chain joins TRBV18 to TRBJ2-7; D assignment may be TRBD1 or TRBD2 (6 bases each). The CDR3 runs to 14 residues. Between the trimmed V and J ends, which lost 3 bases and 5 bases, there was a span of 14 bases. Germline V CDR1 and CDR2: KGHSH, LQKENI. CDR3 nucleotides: TGTGCCAGCTCACCGAGGGGGAGGAATGACGAGCAGTACTTC. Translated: CASSPRGRNDEQYF.

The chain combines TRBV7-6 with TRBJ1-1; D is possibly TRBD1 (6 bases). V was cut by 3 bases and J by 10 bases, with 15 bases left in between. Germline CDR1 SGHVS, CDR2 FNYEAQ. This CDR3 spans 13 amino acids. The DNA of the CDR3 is TGTGCCAGCAGCTTTGGGACACCCGATTCAGCTTTCTTT. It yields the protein CASSFGTPDSAFF.